This T cell receptor (beta chain) was documented in a study of blood T cells in healthy people across ages. The CDR3 sequence is 20 residues long. V shed 0 bases and J shed 2 bases, with 24 bases lying between them. Germline assignment: CDR1 SGDLS and CDR2 YYNGEE. Study conclusions and caveats: Conclusively comparing naive with antigen-experienced cells was impossible with unsorted PBMCs.

In the case of this clonotype: Its antigen is undetermined.

Each of the donors had about 9.9 milliliters of peripheral blood drawn into EDTA-treated Vacutainer tubes. Isolating PBMCs gave at least 6.5 million of these cells per sample. Primed by a sample-barcoded 5' primer and a J-beta primer mix, a second PCR proceeded for about 6 to 12 cycles. Every sample gave at least 3 million paired-end reads containing CDR3. TCRdb re-derived calls from the 5' RACE reads in MiXCR, one entry per CDR3 protein. The sample has over 600,000 distinct CDR3 sequences; 40% to 50% are singletons. The sequencing sample was made of blood. The chain couples TRBV9 to TRBJ2-1; D is perhaps TRBD1 or TRBD2 (6 bases each). The receptor comes from a man older than 75 in good health. DNA of the CDR3: TGTGCCAGCAGCGTAGAAGGGCGGAGGGGGTGGGCCGCCACCTACAATGAGCAGTTCTTC. It yields the protein CASSVEGRRGWAATYNEQFF.